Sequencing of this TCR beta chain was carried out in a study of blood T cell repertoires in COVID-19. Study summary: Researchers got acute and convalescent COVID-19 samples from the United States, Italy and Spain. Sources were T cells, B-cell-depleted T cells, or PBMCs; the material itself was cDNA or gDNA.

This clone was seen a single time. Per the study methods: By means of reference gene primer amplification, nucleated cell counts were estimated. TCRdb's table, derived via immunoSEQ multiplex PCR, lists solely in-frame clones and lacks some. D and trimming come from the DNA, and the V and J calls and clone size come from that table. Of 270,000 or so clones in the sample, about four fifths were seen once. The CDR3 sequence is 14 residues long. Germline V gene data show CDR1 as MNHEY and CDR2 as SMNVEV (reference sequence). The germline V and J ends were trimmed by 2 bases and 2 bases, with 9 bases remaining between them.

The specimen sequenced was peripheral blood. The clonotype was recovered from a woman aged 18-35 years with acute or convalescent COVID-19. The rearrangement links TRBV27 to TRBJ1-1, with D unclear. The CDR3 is CASSLVARNTEAFF. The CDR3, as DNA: TGTGCCAGCAGTTTAGTGGCAAGAAACACTGAAGCTTTCTTT.